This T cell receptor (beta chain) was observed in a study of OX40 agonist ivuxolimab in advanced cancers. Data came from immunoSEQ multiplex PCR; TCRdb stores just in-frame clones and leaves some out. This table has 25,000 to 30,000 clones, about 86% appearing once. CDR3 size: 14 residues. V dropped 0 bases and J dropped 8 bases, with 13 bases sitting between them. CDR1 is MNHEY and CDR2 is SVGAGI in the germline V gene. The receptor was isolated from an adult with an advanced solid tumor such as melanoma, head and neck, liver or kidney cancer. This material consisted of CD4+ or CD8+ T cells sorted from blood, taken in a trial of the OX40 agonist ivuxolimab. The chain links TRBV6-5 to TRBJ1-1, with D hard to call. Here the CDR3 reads CASSYSPQGIEAFF. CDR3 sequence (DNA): TGTGCCAGCAGTTACTCCCCTCAAGGAATCGAAGCTTTCTTT.